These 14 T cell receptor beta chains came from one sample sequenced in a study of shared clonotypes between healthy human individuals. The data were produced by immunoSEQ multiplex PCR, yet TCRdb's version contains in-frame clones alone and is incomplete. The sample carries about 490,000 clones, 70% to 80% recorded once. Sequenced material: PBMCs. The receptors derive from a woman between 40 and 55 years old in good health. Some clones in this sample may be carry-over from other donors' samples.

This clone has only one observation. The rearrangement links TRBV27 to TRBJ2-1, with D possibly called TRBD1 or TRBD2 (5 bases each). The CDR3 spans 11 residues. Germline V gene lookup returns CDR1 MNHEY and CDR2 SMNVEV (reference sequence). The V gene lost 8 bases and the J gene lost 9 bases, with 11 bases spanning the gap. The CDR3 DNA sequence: TGTGCCAGCGCCATTGGGGGTGAGCAGTTCTTC. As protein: CASAIGGEQFF.

For the CDR3, the DNA is TGTGCTAGTGGTTTGGTACAGGCCATTTGCTACGAGCAGTACTTC. Residues: CASGLVQAICYEQYF. The chain links TRBV12-5 to TRBJ2-7; TRBD1 is a possible D gene (5 bases). This CDR3 has 15 amino acids. The V and J ends lost 0 bases and 3 bases respectively, with 12 bases between them. Germline CDR1 LGHNT, CDR2 FRNRAP.

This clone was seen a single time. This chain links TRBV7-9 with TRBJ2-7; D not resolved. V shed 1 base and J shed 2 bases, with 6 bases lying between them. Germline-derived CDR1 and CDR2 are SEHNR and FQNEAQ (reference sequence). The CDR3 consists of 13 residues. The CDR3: CASSLDTTYEQYF. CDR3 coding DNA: TGTGCCAGCAGCTTAGACACCACCTACGAGCAGTACTTC.

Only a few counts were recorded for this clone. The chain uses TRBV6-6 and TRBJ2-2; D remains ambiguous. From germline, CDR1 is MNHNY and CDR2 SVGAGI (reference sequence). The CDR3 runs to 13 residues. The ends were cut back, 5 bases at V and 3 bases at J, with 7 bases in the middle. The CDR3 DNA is TGTGCCAGCAGTGCGGACGACACCGGGGAGCTGTTTTTT. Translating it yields CASSADDTGELFF.

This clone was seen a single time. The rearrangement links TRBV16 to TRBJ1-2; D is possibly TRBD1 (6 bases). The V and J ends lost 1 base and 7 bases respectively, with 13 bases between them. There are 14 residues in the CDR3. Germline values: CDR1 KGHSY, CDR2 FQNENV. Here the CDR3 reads CASSQFGGAVGYTF. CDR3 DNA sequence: TGTGCCAGCAGCCAATTCGGGGGGGCGGTTGGCTACACCTTC.

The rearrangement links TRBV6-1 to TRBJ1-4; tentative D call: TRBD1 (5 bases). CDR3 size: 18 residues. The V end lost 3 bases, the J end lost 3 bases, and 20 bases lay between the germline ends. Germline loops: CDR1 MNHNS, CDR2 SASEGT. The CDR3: CASSEGWGRIGSNEKLFF. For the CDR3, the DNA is TGTGCCAGCAGTGAGGGTTGGGGGAGGATCGGTTCTAATGAAAAACTGTTTTTT.

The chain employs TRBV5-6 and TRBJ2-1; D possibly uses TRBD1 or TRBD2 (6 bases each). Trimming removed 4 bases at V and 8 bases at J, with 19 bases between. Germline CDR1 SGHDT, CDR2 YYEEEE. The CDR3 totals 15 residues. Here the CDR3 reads CASSPRWPGGYEQFF. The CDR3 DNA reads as TGTGCCAGCAGCCCTAGATGGCCCGGGGGCTATGAGCAGTTCTTC.

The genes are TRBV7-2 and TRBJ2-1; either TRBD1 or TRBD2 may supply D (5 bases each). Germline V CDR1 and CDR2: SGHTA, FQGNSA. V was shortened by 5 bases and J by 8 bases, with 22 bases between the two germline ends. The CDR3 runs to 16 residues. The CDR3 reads CASSPSGRGVPDEQFF. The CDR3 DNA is TGTGCCAGCAGCCCGTCAGGAAGAGGGGTTCCTGATGAGCAGTTCTTC.

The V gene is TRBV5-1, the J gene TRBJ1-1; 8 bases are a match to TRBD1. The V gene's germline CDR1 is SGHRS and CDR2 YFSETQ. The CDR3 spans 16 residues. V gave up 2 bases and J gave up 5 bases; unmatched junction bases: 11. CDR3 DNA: TGCGCCAGCAGCTTCAGGACAGGGATGTTCTCAACTGAAGCTTTCTTT. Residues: CASSFRTGMFSTEAFF.

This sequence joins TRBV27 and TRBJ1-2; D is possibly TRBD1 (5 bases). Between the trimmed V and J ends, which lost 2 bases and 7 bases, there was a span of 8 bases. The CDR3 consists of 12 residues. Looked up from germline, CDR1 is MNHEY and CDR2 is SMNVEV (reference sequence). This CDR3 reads CASSLRGGGYTF. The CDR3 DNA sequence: TGTGCCAGCAGTTTAAGGGGTGGTGGCTACACCTTC.

The CDR3 DNA is TGTGCCAGCAGCTTAGGTCGAGCGGGGTCCTCCTACGAGCAGTACTTC. Translation: CASSLGRAGSSYEQYF. This chain joins TRBV7-2 and TRBJ2-7; 7 bases align to TRBD2. V was clipped by 1 base and J by 0 bases; unmatched bases: 6. Germline loops: CDR1 SGHTA, CDR2 FQGNSA. This CDR3 has 16 residues.

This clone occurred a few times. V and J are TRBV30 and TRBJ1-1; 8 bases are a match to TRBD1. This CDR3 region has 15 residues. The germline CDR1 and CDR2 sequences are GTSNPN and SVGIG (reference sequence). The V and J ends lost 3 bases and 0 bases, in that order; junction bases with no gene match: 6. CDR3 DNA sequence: TGTGCCTGGAGACAGGGGGTTGAGATGAACACTGAAGCTTTCTTT. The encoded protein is CAWRQGVEMNTEAFF.

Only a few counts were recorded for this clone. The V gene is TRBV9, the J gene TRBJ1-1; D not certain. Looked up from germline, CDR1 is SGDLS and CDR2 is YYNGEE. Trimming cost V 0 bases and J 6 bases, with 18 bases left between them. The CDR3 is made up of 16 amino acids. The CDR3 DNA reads TGTGCCAGCAGCGTAGGGGGAGGGATTGGAGACGCTGAAGCTTTCTTT. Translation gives CASSVGGGIGDAEAFF.

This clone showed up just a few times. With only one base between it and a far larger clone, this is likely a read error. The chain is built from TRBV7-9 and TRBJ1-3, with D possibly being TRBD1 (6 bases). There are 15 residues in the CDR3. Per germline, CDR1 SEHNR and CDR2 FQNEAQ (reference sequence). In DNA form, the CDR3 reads TGTGCCAGCAGCCAACGAACAGGGTCAGGAAACACCATACATTTT. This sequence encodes CASSQRTGSGNTIHF.